This note documents a single TCR beta chain sequence. Time point noted: after dendritic cell vaccination, including at tumor progression/relapse. Selection required adequate fresh-frozen tumor tissue plus more than two years' survival data. The data belong to a study of glioma-infiltrating T cells after dendritic cell vaccination. Assay used: immunoSEQ multiplex PCR; TCRdb lists only in-frame clones, some missing. The data show around 87,000 clones, roughly four fifths seen once. This CDR3 is built from 14 residues. Per germline, CDR1 SGDLS and CDR2 YYNGEE. Trimming at V came to 3 bases and at J to 5 bases, leaving 7 bases not matched to a gene.

The starting material was blood, obtained after dendritic cell vaccination. The J gene is TRBJ1-2, the V gene TRBV9, with 7 bases that match TRBD1. The TCR originated in a human donor with glioblastoma. The CDR3: CASSDSRDRYGYTF. The CDR3 DNA reads as TGTGCCAGCAGCGACTCTAGGGACAGATATGGCTACACCTTC.